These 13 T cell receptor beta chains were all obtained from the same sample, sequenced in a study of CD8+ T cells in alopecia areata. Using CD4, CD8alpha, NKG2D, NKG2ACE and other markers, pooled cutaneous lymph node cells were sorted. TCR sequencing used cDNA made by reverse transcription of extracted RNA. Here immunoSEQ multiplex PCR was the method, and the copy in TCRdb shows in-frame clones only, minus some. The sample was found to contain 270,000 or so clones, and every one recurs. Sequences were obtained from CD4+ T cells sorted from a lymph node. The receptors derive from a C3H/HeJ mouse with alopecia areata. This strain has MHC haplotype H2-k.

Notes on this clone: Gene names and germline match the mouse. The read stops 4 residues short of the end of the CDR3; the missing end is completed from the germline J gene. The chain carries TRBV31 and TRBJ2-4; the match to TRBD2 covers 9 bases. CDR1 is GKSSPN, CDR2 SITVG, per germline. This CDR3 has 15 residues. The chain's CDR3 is CAWSLTGGRGNTLYF. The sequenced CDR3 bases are TGTGCCTGGAGTCTGACTGGGGGTAGGGGGAAC.

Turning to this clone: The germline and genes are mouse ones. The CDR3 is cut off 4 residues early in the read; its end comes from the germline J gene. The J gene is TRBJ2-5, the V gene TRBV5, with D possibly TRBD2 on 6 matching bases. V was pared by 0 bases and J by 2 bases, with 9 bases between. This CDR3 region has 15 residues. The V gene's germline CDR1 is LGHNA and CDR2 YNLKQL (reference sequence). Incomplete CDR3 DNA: TGTGCCAGCAGCCAAGAGGCGGGACTCCAAGAC. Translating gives CASSQEAGLQD. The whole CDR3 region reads CASSQEAGLQDTQYF.

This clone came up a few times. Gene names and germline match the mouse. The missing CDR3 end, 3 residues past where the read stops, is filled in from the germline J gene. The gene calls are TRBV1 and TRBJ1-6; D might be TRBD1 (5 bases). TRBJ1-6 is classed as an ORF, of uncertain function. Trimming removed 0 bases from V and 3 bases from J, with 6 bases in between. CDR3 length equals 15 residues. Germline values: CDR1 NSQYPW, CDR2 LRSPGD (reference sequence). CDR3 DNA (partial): TGCACCTGCAGTGCAGAGACAGACTATAATTCGCCC. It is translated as CTCSAETDYNSP. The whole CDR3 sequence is CTCSAETDYNSPLYF.

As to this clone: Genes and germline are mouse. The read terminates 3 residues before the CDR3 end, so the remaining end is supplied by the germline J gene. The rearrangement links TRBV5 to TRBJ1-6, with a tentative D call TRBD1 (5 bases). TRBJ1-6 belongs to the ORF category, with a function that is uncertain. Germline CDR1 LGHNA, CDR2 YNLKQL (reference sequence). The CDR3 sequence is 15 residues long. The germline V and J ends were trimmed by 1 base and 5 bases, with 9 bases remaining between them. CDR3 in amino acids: CASSQAPTDNSPLYF. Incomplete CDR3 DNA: TGTGCCAGCAGCCAAGCCCCGACAGATAATTCGCCC.

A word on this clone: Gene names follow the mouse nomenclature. The CDR3 DNA, read in part, is TGTGCCAGCAGTATATCTGGGAGAAACACCGGG. Its translation: CASSISGRNTG. In full, the CDR3 reads CASSISGRNTGQLYF. This chain links TRBV19 with TRBJ2-2, with a tentative D call TRBD2 (5 bases). The read is 4 residues too short to cover the CDR3 end, so that end is filled in from the germline J gene. The CDR3 loop spans 15 amino acids. The V end lost 1 base, the J end lost 1 base, and 8 bases lay between the germline ends. Germline V gene lookup returns CDR1 FNHDT and CDR2 SITEND (reference sequence).

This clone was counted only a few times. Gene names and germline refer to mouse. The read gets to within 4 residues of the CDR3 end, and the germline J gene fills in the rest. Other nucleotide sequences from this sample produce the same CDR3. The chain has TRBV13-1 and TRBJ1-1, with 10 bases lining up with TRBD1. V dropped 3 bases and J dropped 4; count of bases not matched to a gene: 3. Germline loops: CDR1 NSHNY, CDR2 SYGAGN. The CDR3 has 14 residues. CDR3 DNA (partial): TGTGCCAGCAGTGGACAGGGGGCAGGCACA. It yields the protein CASSGQGAGT. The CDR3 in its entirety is CASSGQGAGTEVFF.

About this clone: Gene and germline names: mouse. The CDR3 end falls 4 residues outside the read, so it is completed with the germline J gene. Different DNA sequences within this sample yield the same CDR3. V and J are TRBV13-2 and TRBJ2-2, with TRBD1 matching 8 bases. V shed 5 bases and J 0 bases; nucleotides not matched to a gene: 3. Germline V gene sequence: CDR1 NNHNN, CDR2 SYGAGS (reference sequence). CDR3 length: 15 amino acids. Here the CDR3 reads CASGPGQANTGQLYF. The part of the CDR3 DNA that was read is TGTGCCAGCGGGCCGGGACAGGCAAACACCGGG.

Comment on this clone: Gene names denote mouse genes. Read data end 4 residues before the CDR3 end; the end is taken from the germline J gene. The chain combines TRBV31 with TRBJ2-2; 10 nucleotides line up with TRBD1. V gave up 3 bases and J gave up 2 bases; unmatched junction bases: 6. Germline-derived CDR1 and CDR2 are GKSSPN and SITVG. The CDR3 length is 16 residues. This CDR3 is CAWSLGQGINTGQLYF. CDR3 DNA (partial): TGTGCCTGGAGCCTGGGACAGGGGATCAACACCGGG.

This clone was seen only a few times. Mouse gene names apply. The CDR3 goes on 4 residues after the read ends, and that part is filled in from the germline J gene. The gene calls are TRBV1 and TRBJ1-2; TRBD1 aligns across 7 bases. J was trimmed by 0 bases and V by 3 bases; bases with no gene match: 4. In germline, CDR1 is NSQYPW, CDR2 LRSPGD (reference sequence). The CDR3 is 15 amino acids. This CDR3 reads CTCSAPRGANSDYTF. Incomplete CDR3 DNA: TGCACCTGCAGTGCTCCCAGGGGGGCAAACTCC. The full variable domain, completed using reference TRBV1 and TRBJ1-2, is VTLLEQNPRWRLVPRGQAVNLRCILKNSQYPWMSWYQQDLQKQLQWLFTLRSPGDKEVKSLPGADYLATRVTDTELRLQVANMSQGRTLYCTCSAPRGANSDYTFGSGTRLLVI.

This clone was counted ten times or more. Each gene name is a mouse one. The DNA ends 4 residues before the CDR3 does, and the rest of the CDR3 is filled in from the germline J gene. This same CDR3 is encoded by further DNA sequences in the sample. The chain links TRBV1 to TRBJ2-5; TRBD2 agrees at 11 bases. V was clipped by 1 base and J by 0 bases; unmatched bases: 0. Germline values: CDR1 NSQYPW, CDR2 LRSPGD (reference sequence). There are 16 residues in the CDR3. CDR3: CTCSAGTGGNQDTQYF. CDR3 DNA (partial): TGCACCTGCAGTGCAGGGACTGGGGGGAACCAAGAC. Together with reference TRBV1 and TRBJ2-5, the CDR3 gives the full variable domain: VTLLEQNPRWRLVPRGQAVNLRCILKNSQYPWMSWYQQDLQKQLQWLFTLRSPGDKEVKSLPGADYLATRVTDTELRLQVANMSQGRTLYCTCSAGTGGNQDTQYFGPGTRLLVL.

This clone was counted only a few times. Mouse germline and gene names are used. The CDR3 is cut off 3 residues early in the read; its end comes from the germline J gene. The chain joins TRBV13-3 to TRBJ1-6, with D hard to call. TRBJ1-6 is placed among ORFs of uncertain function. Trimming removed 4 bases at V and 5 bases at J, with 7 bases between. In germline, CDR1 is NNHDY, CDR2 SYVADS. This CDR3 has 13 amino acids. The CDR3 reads CASSLRNNSPLYF. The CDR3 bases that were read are TGTGCCAGCAGTCTCAGAAATAATTCGCCC.

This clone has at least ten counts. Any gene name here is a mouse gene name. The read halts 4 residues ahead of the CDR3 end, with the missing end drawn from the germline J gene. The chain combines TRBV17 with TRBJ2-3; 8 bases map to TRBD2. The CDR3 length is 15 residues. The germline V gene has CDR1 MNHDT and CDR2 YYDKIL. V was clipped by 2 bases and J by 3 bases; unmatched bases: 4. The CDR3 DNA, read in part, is TGTGCTAGCAGTAGACCGGGGGGGCGCGCAGAA. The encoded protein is CASSRPGGRAE. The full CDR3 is CASSRPGGRAETLYF.

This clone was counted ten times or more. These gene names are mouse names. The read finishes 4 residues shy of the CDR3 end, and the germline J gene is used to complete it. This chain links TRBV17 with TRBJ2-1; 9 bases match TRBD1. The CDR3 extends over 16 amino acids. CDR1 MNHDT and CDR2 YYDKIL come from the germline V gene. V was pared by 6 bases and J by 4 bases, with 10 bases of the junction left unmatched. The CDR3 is CASRGLGQGRYAEQFF. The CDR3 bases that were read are TGTGCTAGCAGAGGGCTGGGACAGGGTAGGTATGCT.